These 27 T cell receptor beta chains came from one sample sequenced in a study of vaccination and CD4 T cells after COVID-19. Cultured CD4+ T cell DNA underwent sequencing with the Oncomine TCR Beta short-read assay. TCRdb fed the PCR reads into MiXCR, producing one record per CDR3 protein. The sample holds fewer than 15,000 distinct CDR3 sequences, around 40% seen once. No antigen is known for these receptors. Treatment reported: approximately 11-day PBMC culture with coronavirus spike peptide pools or control peptides (ViraFEST assay). The specimen comprised CD4+ T cells from blood, cultured in vitro, sampled after SARS-CoV-2 vaccination. Receptor source: a human donor who had recovered from COVID-19.

The chain uses TRBV15 and TRBJ2-7; 7 nucleotides agree with TRBD1. The trim removed 1 base at V and 3 bases at J, leaving 6 bases unmatched. CDR1 and CDR2 (germline): LNHNV, YYDKDF (reference sequence). The CDR3 totals 15 residues. The CDR3 here is CATSRGPGQLYEQYF. For the CDR3, the DNA is TGTGCCACCAGCAGAGGGCCGGGACAGCTCTACGAGCAGTACTTC.

The chain recombines TRBV6-4 with TRBJ2-3; 12 bases map to TRBD2. Trimming removed 3 bases from V and 5 bases from J; junction bases left unmatched: 6. There are 16 residues in the CDR3. Looked up from germline, CDR1 is MRHNA and CDR2 is SNTAGT. The CDR3 region is CASSDSSGGGEDTQYF. CDR3 coding DNA: TGTGCCAGCAGTGATTCTAGCGGGGGGGGTGAAGATACGCAGTATTTT.

This clonotype was seen a single time. V usage is TRBV19 and J usage is TRBJ2-4, with a tentative D call TRBD2 (7 bases). V was clipped by 8 bases and J by 8 bases, with 16 bases between them. The CDR3 runs to 13 residues. Looked up from germline, CDR1 is LNHDA and CDR2 is SQIVND (reference sequence). The CDR3 nucleotides are TGTGCCAGTGGGACACAGGGAGGGGACATTCAGTACTTC. Encoded protein: CASGTQGGDIQYF.

This clonotype was observed a handful of times. The rearrangement links TRBV3-1 to TRBJ2-3; D gene unclear. Germline CDR1 is LGHDT and CDR2 is YNNKEL (reference sequence). With 1 base removed from V and 4 bases from J, the gap between germline ends came to 9 bases. There are 14 residues in the CDR3. DNA of the CDR3: TGTGCCAGCAGCCAAGTAATGTCGCCAGATACGCAGTATTTT. Protein product: CASSQVMSPDTQYF.

Details on this clonotype: An end of the junction does not agree with germline; a read error may underlie this. V usage is TRBV20-1 and J usage is TRBJ1-1; 7 bases match TRBD1. Germline assignment: CDR1 DFQATT and CDR2 SNEGSKA (reference sequence). This CDR3 has 14 residues. The CDR3 protein is CSARSGQLNTEALF. As DNA, the CDR3 is TGCAGTGCTAGATCGGGACAGTTGAACACTGAAGCTTTGTTT.

The chain joins TRBV2 to TRBJ1-5; D is unclear. CDR1 and CDR2 (germline): SNHLY, FYNNEI. The CDR3 is made up of 14 amino acids. Trimming left V 2 bases short and J 4 bases short, with 9 bases between. This CDR3 is CASSESFGNQPQHF. For the CDR3, the DNA is TGTGCCAGCAGTGAATCATTTGGAAATCAGCCCCAGCATTTT.

The rearrangement joins TRBV6-5 to TRBJ2-1, with 9 bases that match TRBD2. Germline CDR1 reads MNHEY; CDR2 reads SVGAGI. V was pared by 2 bases and J by 1 base, with 6 bases of the junction left unmatched. This CDR3 has 17 amino acids. Written as DNA, the CDR3 is TGTGCCAGCAGTTACGCACCTAGCGGGGTTTCCTACAATGAGCAGTTCTTC. Translated, it gives CASSYAPSGVSYNEQFF.

V gene TRBV2 combines with J gene TRBJ2-3; D uncertain. The CDR3 consists of 12 residues. V was cut by 2 bases and J by 2 bases, with 2 bases left in between. Germline CDR1 and CDR2: SNHLY and FYNNEI. The CDR3 nucleotides are TGTGCCAGCAGTGAAACCACAGATACGCAGTATTTT. Translation: CASSETTDTQYF.

The chain combines TRBV15 with TRBJ2-1; D is undetermined. The V gene lost 5 bases and the J gene lost 7 bases, with 15 bases spanning the gap. The CDR3 has 14 amino acids. CDR1 and CDR2 from the germline V gene are LNHNV and YYDKDF (reference sequence). CDR3 protein: CATSLELRLNEQFF. CDR3 bases: TGTGCCACCAGCTTGGAGCTTCGGCTTAATGAGCAGTTCTTC.

V and J are TRBV19 and TRBJ2-1; 8 nucleotides agree with TRBD1. Germline V gene lookup returns CDR1 LNHDA and CDR2 SQIVND (reference sequence). This CDR3 is 15 amino acids long. V shed 7 bases and J 3 bases; nucleotides not matched to a gene: 8. The CDR3: CASNGGQGSYNEQFF. In nucleotides, the CDR3 is TGTGCCAGTAATGGCGGACAGGGTAGCTACAATGAGCAGTTCTTC.

This clonotype has only a few counts. V gene TRBV30 combines with J gene TRBJ2-5; tentatively, D is TRBD1 (6 bases). V lost 2 bases to trimming and J lost 2 bases, with 18 bases between them. The germline V gene encodes CDR1 GTSNPN and CDR2 SVGIG (reference sequence). The CDR3 loop spans 16 amino acids. In DNA, the CDR3 is TGTGCCTGGAGTCAAAATGTGGGGGCTAGGCAAGAGACCCAGTACTTC. Its protein product is CAWSQNVGARQETQYF.

This clonotype was picked up a small number of times. This sequence joins TRBV5-3 and TRBJ1-6; D ambiguous. TRBV5-3 is an ORF, and what it does is uncertain. The V gene lost 2 bases and the J gene lost 8 bases, with 5 bases spanning the gap. The CDR3 is 12 amino acids. CDR3 sequence reads: CARSLLHSPLHF. In nucleotides, the CDR3 is TGTGCCAGAAGCTTACTGCATTCACCCCTCCACTTT.

This clonotype ranks as medium-sized. V is TRBV2 and J is TRBJ2-1, with D unresolved. The CDR3 has 13 amino acids. The V end was cut by 2 bases, the J end by 6 bases, with 8 bases between. In germline, CDR1 is SNHLY, CDR2 FYNNEI. CDR3 amino acids: CASSEFDGNEQFF. DNA of the CDR3: TGTGCCAGCAGTGAATTTGACGGCAATGAGCAGTTCTTC.

V is TRBV12-3 or TRBV12-4 and J is TRBJ1-4; perhaps TRBD1 as D (5 bases). V lost 2 bases, J lost 7 bases, and 14 bases lay in between. The CDR3 runs 15 residues. CDR3 nucleotides: TGTGCCAGCAGTTTAAACGGGGCAGTGGGTGAAAAACTGTTTTTT. Protein: CASSLNGAVGEKLFF.

The sample holds a few counts of this clonotype. The rearrangement joins TRBV7-9 to TRBJ2-2, with 14 nucleotides matching TRBD2. This CDR3 comprises 18 residues. The J segment lost 2 bases and the V segment lost 5 bases, leaving 7 bases of the junction unmatched. The V gene's germline CDR1 is SEHNR and CDR2 FQNEAQ (reference sequence). The CDR3 reads CASSPRTSGRSNTGELFF. For the CDR3, the DNA is TGTGCCAGCAGCCCGAGGACTAGCGGGAGGTCTAACACCGGGGAGCTGTTTTTT.

This clonotype was recorded a few times. The rearrangement uses TRBV2 and TRBJ2-7; 10 bases match TRBD1. The CDR3 length is 15 residues. The trim removed 0 bases at V and 3 bases at J, leaving 2 bases unmatched. The V gene's germline CDR1 is SNHLY and CDR2 FYNNEI. The CDR3 loop reads CASSEAGQGYYEQYF. The CDR3 DNA reads TGTGCCAGCAGTGAAGCGGGACAGGGGTACTACGAGCAGTACTTC.

This chain links TRBV28 with TRBJ2-7, with D unresolved. CDR1 and CDR2 from the germline V gene are MDHEN and SYDVKM. Trimming removed 6 bases from V and 3 bases from J, with 6 bases in between. The CDR3 sequence is 11 residues long. The CDR3 DNA sequence: TGTGCCAGCAGGATGAGCTACGAGCAGTACTTC. Its translation: CASRMSYEQYF.

In this sample, this clonotype is medium-sized (0.01 to 0.1%). J is TRBJ2-3 and V is TRBV20-1; TRBD2 agrees at 12 bases. Germline assignment: CDR1 DFQATT and CDR2 SNEGSKA (reference sequence). With 4 bases clipped from V and 4 bases from J, the junction kept 3 bases outside the gene matches. The CDR3 runs to 14 residues. This chain's CDR3 is CSAIRLAGADTQYF. The CDR3 coding sequence is TGCAGTGCTATACGACTAGCGGGAGCAGATACGCAGTATTTT.

This clonotype was detected only once. The chain carries TRBV6-7 and TRBJ2-7; 11 nucleotides match TRBD2. TRBV6-7 is classed as an ORF, of uncertain function. The CDR3 loop spans 15 amino acids. The V segment lost 9 bases and the J segment 3 bases; nucleotides outside the gene matches: 10. The CDR3 nucleotides read TGTGCCAGACCTTTCACTAGCGGGAGTGTCTACGAGCAGTACTTC. Translating it yields CARPFTSGSVYEQYF.

The V and J genes are TRBV2 and TRBJ2-7; TRBD1 agrees at 12 bases. J gave up 2 bases and V 5 bases, and 4 bases lay outside the gene matches. Germline lookup yields CDR1 SNHLY and CDR2 FYNNEI. The length of the CDR3 is 15 residues. CDR3 nucleotides: TGTGCCAGCAGTTCGGGACAGGGGGCCGCCTACGAGCAGTACTTC. Translating gives CASSSGQGAAYEQYF.

The chain uses TRBV5-4 and TRBJ2-1; D may be TRBD2 (5 bases). The CDR3 is made up of 14 amino acids. The germline V gene has CDR1 SGHNT and CDR2 YYREEE (reference sequence). With 4 bases removed from V and 6 bases from J, the gap between germline ends came to 14 bases. CDR3 in DNA: TGTGCCAGCAGCCCTAGATCAAGCGGCAATGAGCAGTTCTTC. As protein: CASSPRSSGNEQFF.

The rearrangement joins TRBV7-8 to TRBJ1-2; TRBD1 aligns across 11 bases. Germline V gene sequence: CDR1 SGHVS, CDR2 FQNEAQ. Trimming took 5 bases from V and 7 from J; bases not matched to a gene: 12. CDR3 length equals 16 residues. Here the CDR3 DNA reads TGTGCCAGCAGCGCCACTCATCCGGGACAGGGGGTTGGCTACACCTTC. Its protein product is CASSATHPGQGVGYTF.

This clonotype is a singleton in its sample. V is TRBV18 and J is TRBJ1-2, with TRBD1 matching over 10 bases. The V gene's germline CDR1 is KGHSH and CDR2 LQKENI. Trimming cost V 3 bases and J 1 base; bases outside gene matches: 8. This CDR3 spans 17 amino acids. CDR3 nucleotide sequence: TGTGCCAGCTCACCCTTCGGGACAGGGGAGGTTAACTATGGCTACACCTTC. The encoded protein is CASSPFGTGEVNYGYTF.

This clonotype is termed large. The chain couples TRBV19 to TRBJ1-2; tentatively, D is TRBD1 (6 bases). Trimming pared 7 bases from V and 4 bases from J, leaving 16 bases between. Germline CDR1 LNHDA, CDR2 SQIVND (reference sequence). The CDR3 runs 14 residues. Written as DNA, the CDR3 is TGTGCCAGTAACGGGGGGCGCCTCTTCTATGGCTACACCTTC. The encoded protein is CASNGGRLFYGYTF. The whole variable domain, filled in from reference TRBV19 and TRBJ1-2, reads DGGITQSPKYLFRKEGQNVTLSCEQNLNHDAMYWYRQDPGQGLRLIYYSQIVNDFQKGDIAEGYSVSREKKESFPLTVTSAQKNPTAFYLCASNGGRLFYGYTFGSGTRLTVV.

This clonotype was seen a handful of times. The chain has TRBV28 and TRBJ1-2; D might be TRBD1 (6 bases). V was pared by 11 bases and J by 7 bases, with 17 bases between. There are 12 residues in the CDR3. Looked up from germline, CDR1 is MDHEN and CDR2 is SYDVKM. For the CDR3, the DNA is TGTGCCTCAGCGAGAGGGGGTGGTGGCTACACCTTC. Translation: CASARGGGGYTF.

This clonotype was seen a few times. The V gene is TRBV7-9, the J gene TRBJ1-3; tentative D call: TRBD1 (5 bases). With 1 base removed from V and 4 bases from J, the gap between germline ends came to 8 bases. This CDR3 has 14 residues. Germline lookup yields CDR1 SEHNR and CDR2 FQNEAQ (reference sequence). CDR3: CASSLVGAGNTIYF. The CDR3 bases are TGTGCCAGCAGCTTAGTCGGGGCAGGAAACACCATATATTTT.

This clonotype was seen only a few times. V and J are TRBV19 and TRBJ2-5, with a weak D call TRBD1 (5 bases). CDR1 LNHDA and CDR2 SQIVND come from the germline V gene (reference sequence). Between the trimmed V and J ends, which lost 3 bases and 5 bases, there was a span of 19 bases. This CDR3 region has 16 residues. The CDR3 spells CASSIPLPWGDETQYF. The CDR3 nucleotides read TGTGCCAGTAGTATCCCCCTGCCGTGGGGCGACGAGACCCAGTACTTC. The full variable domain, in which reference TRBV19 and TRBJ2-5 provide the parts outside the CDR3, is DGGITQSPKYLFRKEGQNVTLSCEQNLNHDAMYWYRQDPGQGLRLIYYSQIVNDFQKGDIAEGYSVSREKKESFPLTVTSAQKNPTAFYLCASSIPLPWGDETQYFGPGTRLLVL.